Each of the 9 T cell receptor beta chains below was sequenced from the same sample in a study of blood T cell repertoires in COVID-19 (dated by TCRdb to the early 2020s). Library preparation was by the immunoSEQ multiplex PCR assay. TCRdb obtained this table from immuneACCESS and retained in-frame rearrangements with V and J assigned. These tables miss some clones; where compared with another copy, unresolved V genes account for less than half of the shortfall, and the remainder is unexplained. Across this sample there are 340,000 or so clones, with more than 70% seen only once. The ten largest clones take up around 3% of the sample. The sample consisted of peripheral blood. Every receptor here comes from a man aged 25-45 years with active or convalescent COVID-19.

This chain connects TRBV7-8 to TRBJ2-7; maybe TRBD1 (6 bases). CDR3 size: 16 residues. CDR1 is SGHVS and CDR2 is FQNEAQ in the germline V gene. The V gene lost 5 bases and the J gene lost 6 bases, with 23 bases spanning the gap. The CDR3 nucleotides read TGTGCCAGCAGCAGCCCCTCCTCCGGGACAAATCTCGAGCAGTACTTC. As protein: CASSSPSSGTNLEQYF.

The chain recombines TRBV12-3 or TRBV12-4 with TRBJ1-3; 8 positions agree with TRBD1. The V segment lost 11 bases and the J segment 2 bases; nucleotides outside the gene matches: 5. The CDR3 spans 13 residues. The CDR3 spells CALDRDPGNTIYF. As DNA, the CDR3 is TGTGCCCTGGACAGGGACCCTGGAAACACCATATATTTT.

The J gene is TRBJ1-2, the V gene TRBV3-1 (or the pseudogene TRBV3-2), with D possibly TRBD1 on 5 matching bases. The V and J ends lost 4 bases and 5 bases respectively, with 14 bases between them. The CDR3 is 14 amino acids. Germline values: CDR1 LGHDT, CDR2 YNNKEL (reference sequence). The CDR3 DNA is TGTGCCAGCAGCCCTGGAGCAGGGACTTATGGCTACACCTTC. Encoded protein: CASSPGAGTYGYTF.

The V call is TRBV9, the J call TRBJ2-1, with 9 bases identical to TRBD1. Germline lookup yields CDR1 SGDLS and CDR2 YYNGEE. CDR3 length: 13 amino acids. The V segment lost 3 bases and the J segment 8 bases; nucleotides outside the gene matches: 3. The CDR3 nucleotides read TGTGCCAGCAGCGACAGGGGGCTCGATGAGCAGTTCTTC. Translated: CASSDRGLDEQFF.

CDR3 DNA: TGTGCCAGCAGCAACCCACAAGGGGGCTGTTCCTACGAGCAGTACTTC. Protein sequence: CASSNPQGGCSYEQYF. The V and J genes are TRBV21-1 and TRBJ2-7; the tabulated D call, TRBD1, remains unverified against the DNA. TRBV21-1 is an annotated pseudogene. The CDR3 runs to 16 residues.

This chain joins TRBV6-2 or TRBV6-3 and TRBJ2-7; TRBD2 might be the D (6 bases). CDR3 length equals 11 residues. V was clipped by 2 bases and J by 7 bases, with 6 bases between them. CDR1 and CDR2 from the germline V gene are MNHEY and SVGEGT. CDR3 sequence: CASSYGGEQYF. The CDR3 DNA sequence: TGTGCCAGCAGTTACGGGGGGGAGCAGTACTTC.

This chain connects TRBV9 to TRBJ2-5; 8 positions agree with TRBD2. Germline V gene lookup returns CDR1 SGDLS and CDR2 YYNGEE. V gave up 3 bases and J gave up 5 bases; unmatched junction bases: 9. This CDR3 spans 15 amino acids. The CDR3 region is CASSERGRGRETQYF. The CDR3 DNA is TGTGCCAGCAGCGAGCGGGGGCGGGGACGGGAGACCCAGTACTTC. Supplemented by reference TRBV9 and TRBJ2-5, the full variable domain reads DSGVTQTPKHLITATGQRVTLRCSPRSGDLSVYWYQQSLDQGLQFLIQYYNGEERAKGNILERFSAQQFPDLHSELNLSSLELGDSALYFCASSERGRGRETQYFGPGTRLLVL.

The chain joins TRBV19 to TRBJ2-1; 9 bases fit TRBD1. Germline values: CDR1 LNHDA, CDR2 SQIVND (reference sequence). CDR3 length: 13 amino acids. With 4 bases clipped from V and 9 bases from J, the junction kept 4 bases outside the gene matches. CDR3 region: CASSTLTGGEQFF. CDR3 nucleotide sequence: TGTGCCAGTAGTACCTTGACAGGGGGTGAGCAGTTCTTC. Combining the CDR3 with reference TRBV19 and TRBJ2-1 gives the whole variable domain DGGITQSPKYLFRKEGQNVTLSCEQNLNHDAMYWYRQDPGQGLRLIYYSQIVNDFQKGDIAEGYSVSREKKESFPLTVTSAQKNPTAFYLCASSTLTGGEQFFGPGTRLTVL.

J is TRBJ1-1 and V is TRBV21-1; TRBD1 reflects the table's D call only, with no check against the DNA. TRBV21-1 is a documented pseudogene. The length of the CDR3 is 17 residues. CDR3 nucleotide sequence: TGTGCCAGCAGCAAAGTGATTTTCGACAGACGAAGGACTGAAGCTTTCTTT. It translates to CASSKVIFDRRRTEAFF.